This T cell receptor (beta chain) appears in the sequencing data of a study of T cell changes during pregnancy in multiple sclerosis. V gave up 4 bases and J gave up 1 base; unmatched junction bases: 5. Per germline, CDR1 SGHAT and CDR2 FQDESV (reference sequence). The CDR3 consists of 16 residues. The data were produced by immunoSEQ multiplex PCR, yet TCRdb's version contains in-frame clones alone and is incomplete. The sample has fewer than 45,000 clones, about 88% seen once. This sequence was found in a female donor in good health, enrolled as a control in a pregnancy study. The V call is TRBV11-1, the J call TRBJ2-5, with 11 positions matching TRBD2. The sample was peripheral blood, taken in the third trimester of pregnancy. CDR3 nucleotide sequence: TGTGCCAGCAGCTCCGGGACTAGCGGATTCCAAGAGACCCAGTACTTC. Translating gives CASSSGTSGFQETQYF.